This T cell receptor beta chain is drawn from a study of blood T cell repertoires in COVID-19. In the original analysis: It was from reference gene primer amplification that nucleated cell counts were estimated. Some clones are missing from TCRdb's copy, which holds only in-frame ones; the method was immunoSEQ multiplex PCR. V, J and clone size derive from that table, while D and trimming were established from the DNA sequence. The sample carries 30,000 to 45,000 clones, 80% to 90% recorded once. There are 14 residues in the CDR3. CDR1 is GTSNPN, CDR2 SVGIG, per germline (reference sequence). The trim removed 7 bases at V and 9 bases at J, leaving 13 bases unmatched.

The chain uses TRBV30 and TRBJ2-2; 8 nucleotides align to TRBD1. Sequenced input: peripheral blood. The TCR originated in a woman between 65 and 79 years old with active COVID-19. In nucleotides, the CDR3 is TGTGCCTCGTACACAGGGGGTCAAGGACGGGAGCTGTTTTTT. Its protein product is CASYTGGQGRELFF.